This T cell receptor (beta chain) was identified during a study of T cell changes during pregnancy in multiple sclerosis. Sequenced by immunoSEQ multiplex PCR; TCRdb stores in-frame clones only, minus some. The sample lists 30,000 to 40,000 clones, about nine tenths occurring once. Source: CD8+ T cells from peripheral blood mononuclear cells, taken in the second trimester of pregnancy. This TCR was recovered from a female donor with multiple sclerosis, enrolled in a pregnancy study.

CDR3 nucleotide sequence: TGTGCCAGTAGTATTATGGGGGCCTCTGGAAACACCATATATTTT. Amino acid sequence: CASSIMGASGNTIYF. The rearrangement links TRBV19 to TRBJ1-3; possibly TRBD1 for D (6 bases). The CDR3 totals 15 residues. V lost 3 bases and J lost 0, with 9 bases in between. Looked up from germline, CDR1 is LNHDA and CDR2 is SQIVND (reference sequence). Complete variable domain (other parts from reference TRBV19 and TRBJ1-3): DGGITQSPKYLFRKEGQNVTLSCEQNLNHDAMYWYRQDPGQGLRLIYYSQIVNDFQKGDIAEGYSVSREKKESFPLTVTSAQKNPTAFYLCASSIMGASGNTIYFGEGSWLTVV.